The rows below give T cell receptor beta chains drawn from one sample of a study of blood T cell repertoires in COVID-19. Method: immunoSEQ multiplex PCR; TCRdb's copy keeps in-frame clones and lacks some. The profile shows around 200,000 clones, around 90% of them singletons. Input material: PBMCs or T cells enriched from blood (not recorded which). The receptors were gathered from a woman under 40 who had recovered from COVID-19. Each CDR3 is given with its conserved first and last residue. D genes are given only for firm matches. Clone size, where shown, is once, few, many, or a class for clones that have expanded.

d_call	clone_size	j_call	v_call	cdr3_nt	cdr3_aa
TRBD2	once	TRBJ2-3	TRBV7-6	TGTGCCAGCAGCTTAGCGCTAGCGGGGGGCCCAGATACGCAGTATTTT	CASSLALAGGPDTQYF
.	.	TRBJ2-1	TRBV28	TGTGCCAGCAGCTCCCGGGGGGCAAAGAATGAGCAGTTCTTC	CASSSRGAKNEQFF
TRBD1	.	TRBJ1-4	TRBV4-3	TGCGCCAGCAAGAATTACAGGGGATGGGGTGAAAAACTGTTTTTT	CASKNYRGWGEKLFF
.	once	TRBJ1-1	TRBV19	TGTGCCGCCGGACTCATGAACACTGAAGCTTTCTTT	CAAGLMNTEAFF
TRBD1	.	TRBJ1-6	TRBV19	TGTGCCAGTACCCGGGACAGCCAAGCATATAATTCACCCCTCCACTTT	CASTRDSQAYNSPLHF
.	.	TRBJ2-5	TRBV4-1	TGCGCCAGCAGCCGGAAAGGAGTACGAGAGACCCAGTACTTC	CASSRKGVRETQYF
TRBD1	.	TRBJ2-1	TRBV19	TGTGCCAGTAGTATAGTCCGGGACAGGGGGAATGAGCAGTTCTTC	CASSIVRDRGNEQFF
.	.	TRBJ1-5	TRBV19	TGTGCCAGTAGTTTCGGGGGGATCAATCAGCCCCAGCATTTT	CASSFGGINQPQHF
TRBD1	.	TRBJ1-1	TRBV3-1/TRBV3-2	TGTGCCAGACTTAGGGGGCTTGAAGCTTTCTTT	CARLRGLEAFF
.	.	TRBJ2-7	TRBV15	TGTGCCACCAGCAGAGGACAGGATTCCTACGAGCAGTACTTC	CATSRGQDSYEQYF
.	.	TRBJ2-2	TRBV5-1	TGCGCCAGCAGCTTGACACTCCTGGAGACCGGGGAGCTGTTTTTT	CASSLTLLETGELFF
.	.	TRBJ1-5	TRBV12-3/TRBV12-4	TGTGCCAGCGGAGGGTTCGGACAGCCCCAGCATTTT	CASGGFGQPQHF
TRBD1	once	TRBJ2-7	TRBV5-4	TGTGCCAGCAGCCATAAGACAGGGTATACCTACGAGCAGTACTTC	CASSHKTGYTYEQYF
TRBD1	.	TRBJ2-7	TRBV9	TGTGCCAGCAGCGCAAGCCGGGACAGATACGAGCAGTACTTC	CASSASRDRYEQYF
.	.	TRBJ1-4	TRBV7-9	TGTGCCAGCAGCTGGTCCCAGGAACTGTTTTTT	CASSWSQELFF
TRBD2	.	TRBJ2-4	TRBV27	TGTGCCAGCAGTTTATCCCCGGGGAGGGGTAACATTCAGTACTTC	CASSLSPGRGNIQYF
.	.	TRBJ1-4	TRBV13	TGTGCCAGCTCCCCCCGGGGGAAGGAAGAAAAACTGTTTTTT	CASSPRGKEEKLFF
.	.	TRBJ2-3	TRBV4-1	TGCGCCAGCAGCCAAGATGTTCGGGTATCCCCAGATACGCAGTATTTT	CASSQDVRVSPDTQYF
TRBD2	.	TRBJ2-7	TRBV11-2	TGTGCCAGCAGCTTAGGACTAGCGGGGGATGACGCCTACGAGCAGTACTTC	CASSLGLAGDDAYEQYF
.	.	TRBJ1-3	TRBV27	TGTGCCAGCAGTTTATCTCCAGGGTACGGAAACACCATATATTTT	CASSLSPGYGNTIYF
.	.	TRBJ2-1	TRBV7-8	TGTGCCAGCAGCTTAGCGAGGTTTGGCGGGACAGCCTCCTACAATGAGCAGTTCTTC	CASSLARFGGTASYNEQFF
.	.	TRBJ2-3	TRBV4-1	TGCGCCAGCAGCCAAGAGGAGGCGAGCACAGATACGCAGTATTTT	CASSQEEASTDTQYF
.	.	TRBJ1-5	TRBV5-6	TGTGCCAGCAGCTTGGGAGGGCCCAATCAGCCCCAGCATTTT	CASSLGGPNQPQHF
.	.	TRBJ1-6	TRBV4-3	TGCGCCAGCAGCCAAGATCTTAGGGGGTCACCCCTCCACTTT	CASSQDLRGSPLHF
.	.	TRBJ1-6	TRBV19	TGTGCCAGTAGTATACAGGACACTATCTCACCCCTCCACTTT	CASSIQDTISPLHF
.	few	TRBJ2-7	TRBV27	TGTGCCAGCAGTTTCCGGGGACATACATCCTACGAGCAGTACTTC	CASSFRGHTSYEQYF
.	few	TRBJ2-3	TRBV19	TGTGCCAGTAGCGGGGTAAGCACAGATACGCAGTATTTT	CASSGVSTDTQYF
TRBD1	.	TRBJ2-1	TRBV2	TGTGCCAGCAGAACCCCGGGACAGGGGACCGGAGAGCAGTTCTTC	CASRTPGQGTGEQFF
TRBD1	.	TRBJ1-5	TRBV2	TGTGCCAGCAGTAGAGACAGGGGCGGGGGTCAGCCCCAGCATTTT	CASSRDRGGGQPQHF
TRBD1	.	TRBJ1-1	TRBV11-1	TGTGCCAGCAGCGGGACAGGGAGAGACACTGAAGCTTTCTTT	CASSGTGRDTEAFF
.	.	TRBJ1-5	TRBV7-8	TGTGCCAGCTCGGCGACCTTTATCGGCAGGGACAATCAGCCCCAGCATTTT	CASSATFIGRDNQPQHF
TRBD2	.	TRBJ2-1	TRBV7-2	TGTGCCAGCAGCCGGGGACTAGCGTCCTACAATGAGCAGTTCTTC	CASSRGLASYNEQFF
.	.	TRBJ2-1	TRBV9	TGTGCCAGCAGCGTCGGAACTATCTCCTACAATGAGCAGTTCTTC	CASSVGTISYNEQFF
.	.	TRBJ2-1	TRBV14	TGTGCCAGCAGCCAAGCGAAGAACTCCGGGGTGCAGTTCTTC	CASSQAKNSGVQFF
.	.	TRBJ1-5	TRBV6-1	TGTGCCAGCAGTGATGGGAGGAACAATCAGCCCCAGCATTTT	CASSDGRNNQPQHF
TRBD2	.	TRBJ2-5	TRBV29-1	TGCAGCGGGGGACTAATACAAGAGACCCAGTACTTC	CSGGLIQETQYF
.	.	TRBJ1-5	TRBV6-5	TGTGCCAGCAATCCCGGGGGGCAGCCCCAGCATTTT	CASNPGGQPQHF
TRBD1	.	TRBJ2-7	TRBV7-2	TGTGCCAGCAGCACGACAGGGGGCGAGCAGTACTTC	CASSTTGGEQYF
TRBD1	once	TRBJ1-1	TRBV6-5	TGTGCCAGCAGAGACAGGGTCGGGGGCACTGAAGCTTTCTTT	CASRDRVGGTEAFF
TRBD2	.	TRBJ2-1	TRBV27	TGTGCCAGCAGTTCCACACGGGGGGGCACCTACAATGAGCAGTTCTTC	CASSSTRGGTYNEQFF
.	.	TRBJ2-2	TRBV2	TGTGCCAGTAGGAAGGCCGGCGGCGCGAACACCGGGGAGCTGTTTTTT	CASRKAGGANTGELFF
.	.	TRBJ2-7	TRBV19	TGTGCCAGTAGCTCTGACTTGGGTGGCGAGCAGTACTTC	CASSSDLGGEQYF
.	.	TRBJ1-5	TRBV18	TGTGCCAGCTGCACAGGAGCCGGACAGCCCCAGCATTTT	CASCTGAGQPQHF
TRBD1	.	TRBJ1-4	TRBV28	TGTGCCAGCAGCTCCGGGACAGGGAAAGCAACTAATGAAAAACTGTTTTTT	CASSSGTGKATNEKLFF
.	.	TRBJ1-1	TRBV7-3	TGTGCCAGCAGCTTCACACCGAACACTGAAGCTTTCTTT	CASSFTPNTEAFF
.	.	TRBJ2-2	TRBV4-3	TGCGCCAGCAGCTCCAGAAACACCGGGGAGCTGTTTTTT	CASSSRNTGELFF
TRBD1	.	TRBJ1-3	TRBV7-2	TGTGCCAGCAGCCCACTGGACAGGGCTGGAAACACCATATATTTT	CASSPLDRAGNTIYF
.	.	TRBJ2-3	TRBV19	TGTGCCAGTACCAACGACAGGACAGATACGCAGTATTTT	CASTNDRTDTQYF
.	.	TRBJ2-4	TRBV28	TGTGCCAGCGTAGAACAGGGCCAAAACATTCAGTACTTC	CASVEQGQNIQYF
.	.	TRBJ1-2	TRBV7-2	TGTGCCAGCAGCTTAAGGGCGACAGCAGGGGCCGATCCCGGATATGGCTACACCTTC	CASSLRATAGADPGYGYTF
TRBD1	.	TRBJ2-3	TRBV3-1/TRBV3-2	TGTGCCAGCAGCCTAAAGCTGACAGGGCTCACAGATACGCAGTATTTT	CASSLKLTGLTDTQYF
.	.	TRBJ2-2	TRBV6-4	TGTGCCAGCAGTGACAAGGGGTCCGGGGAGCTGTTTTTT	CASSDKGSGELFF
TRBD1	.	TRBJ2-5	TRBV18	TGTGCCAGCTCACCACCGATCTGGGACAGGGATTACGAGACCCAGTACTTC	CASSPPIWDRDYETQYF
.	.	TRBJ2-7	TRBV3-1/TRBV3-2	TGTGCCAGCAGCCAAGATAGGACAGCCTACGAGCAGTACTTC	CASSQDRTAYEQYF
.	.	TRBJ1-2	TRBV18	TGTGCCAGCTCACCGGAGCTGGAATGGTCTAACTATGGCTACACCTTC	CASSPELEWSNYGYTF